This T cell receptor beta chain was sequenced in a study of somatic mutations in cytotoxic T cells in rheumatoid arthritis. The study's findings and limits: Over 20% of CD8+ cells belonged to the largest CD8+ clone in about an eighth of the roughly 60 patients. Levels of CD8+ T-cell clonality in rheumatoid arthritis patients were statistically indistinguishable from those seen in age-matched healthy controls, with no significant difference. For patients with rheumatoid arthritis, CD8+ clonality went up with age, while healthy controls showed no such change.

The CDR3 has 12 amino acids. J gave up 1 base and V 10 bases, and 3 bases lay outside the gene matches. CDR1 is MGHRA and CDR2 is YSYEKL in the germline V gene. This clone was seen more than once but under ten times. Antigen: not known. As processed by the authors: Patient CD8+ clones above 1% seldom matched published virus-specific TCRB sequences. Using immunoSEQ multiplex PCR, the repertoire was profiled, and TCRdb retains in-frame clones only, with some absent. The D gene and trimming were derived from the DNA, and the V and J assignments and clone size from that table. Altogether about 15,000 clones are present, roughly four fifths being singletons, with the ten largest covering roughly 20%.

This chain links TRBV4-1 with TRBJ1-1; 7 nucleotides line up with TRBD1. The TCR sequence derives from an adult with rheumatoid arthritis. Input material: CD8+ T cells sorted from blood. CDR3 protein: CATTGANTEAFF. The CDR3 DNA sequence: TGCGCCACAACAGGGGCGAACACTGAAGCTTTCTTT.